Below are 21 T cell receptor beta chains sequenced from a single sample in a study of fetal regulatory T cell absence and autoimmunity. Method: immunoSEQ multiplex PCR; TCRdb's copy keeps in-frame clones and lacks some. The sample includes around 100,000 clones, approximately 79% of them seen just once. The sample consisted of pancreas tissue. The source of these receptors is a male donor with IPEX syndrome.

The chain couples TRBV6-5 to TRBJ2-2; 7 nucleotides agree with TRBD2. This CDR3 has 15 amino acids. The junction had 8 bases not matched to a gene; V was cut back by 0 bases and J by 10 bases. Germline CDR1 and CDR2: MNHEY and SVGAGI. CDR3 protein: CASSYSVAGVVELFF. The CDR3 DNA sequence: TGTGCCAGCAGTTACTCAGTGGCGGGGGTGGTGGAGCTGTTTTTT.

The genes are TRBV5-1 and TRBJ2-1; D call uncertain. The CDR3 consists of 12 residues. V was shortened by 1 base and J by 8 bases, with 7 bases between the two germline ends. CDR1 SGHRS and CDR2 YFSETQ come from the germline V gene. CDR3 region: CASSLSGYEQFF. The CDR3 DNA is TGCGCCAGCAGCTTGTCCGGATATGAGCAGTTCTTC.

The J gene is TRBJ1-2, the V gene TRBV5-4, with 7 positions matching TRBD1. The V gene's germline CDR1 is SGHNT and CDR2 YYREEE (reference sequence). With 4 bases clipped from V and 0 bases from J, the junction kept 0 bases outside the gene matches. The CDR3 is made up of 13 amino acids. The CDR3 bases are TGTGCCAGCAGCGACAGGGCTAACTATGGCTACACCTTC. This encodes CASSDRANYGYTF. Based on the CDR3 plus reference TRBV5-4 and TRBJ1-2, the full variable domain is ETGVTQSPTHLIKTRGQQVTLRCSSQSGHNTVSWYQQALGQGPQFIFQYYREEENGRGNFPPRFSGLQFPNYSSELNVNALELDDSALYLCASSDRANYGYTFGSGTRLTVV.

CDR3 nucleotide sequence: TGTGCCAGCAGCAGGCCGGGACTAGCGTTCACAGATACGCAGTATTTT. Translating it yields CASSRPGLAFTDTQYF. The chain has TRBV5-4 and TRBJ2-3; 10 bases agree with TRBD2. CDR1 and CDR2 (germline): SGHNT, YYREEE (reference sequence). CDR3 length: 16 amino acids. The V gene end was trimmed by 4 bases and the J gene end by 2 bases; junction bases not matched to a gene: 7. The entire variable domain, with the rest obtained from reference TRBV5-4 and TRBJ2-3, is as follows: ETGVTQSPTHLIKTRGQQVTLRCSSQSGHNTVSWYQQALGQGPQFIFQYYREEENGRGNFPPRFSGLQFPNYSSELNVNALELDDSALYLCASSRPGLAFTDTQYFGPGTRLTVL.

The CDR3 bases are TGCACCAGCAGCCAAGATATTTGGGACAGGGGGCTTCAGCCCCAGCATTTT. Translated, it gives CTSSQDIWDRGLQPQHF. This chain joins TRBV1 and TRBJ1-5; TRBD1, the table's D call, was not compared with the DNA. TRBV1 is annotated as a pseudogene. This CDR3 contains 17 residues.

In this sample, this clone turned up a few times. V gene TRBV2 combines with J gene TRBJ2-3, with 14 bases fitting TRBD2. Germline V lookup: CDR1 SNHLY, CDR2 FYNNEI. The CDR3 is 16 residues long. V was pared by 7 bases and J by 1 base, with 4 bases of the junction left unmatched. This CDR3 is CASTRTSGGRTDTQYF. CDR3 sequence (DNA): TGTGCCAGCACCAGGACTAGCGGGGGGCGCACAGATACGCAGTATTTT.

This chain links TRBV7-9 with TRBJ2-1; 7 nucleotides align to TRBD2. Losses at the gene ends were 2 bases for V and 2 bases for J; bases not matched to a gene: 3. The CDR3 has 15 amino acids. Germline V gene lookup returns CDR1 SEHNR and CDR2 FQNEAQ (reference sequence). For the CDR3, the DNA is TGTGCCAGCAGCTTATTTGGGGGGGCCTACAATGAGCAGTTCTTC. Amino acids: CASSLFGGAYNEQFF.

The rearrangement joins TRBV7-9 to TRBJ2-7; the D gene is possibly TRBD1 (5 bases). Per the germline V gene, CDR1 is SEHNR and CDR2 is FQNEAQ (reference sequence). This CDR3 is built from 16 residues. Trimming removed 1 base at V and 5 bases at J, with 18 bases between. The DNA of the CDR3 is TGTGCCAGCAGCTTAGACCGACCCAGGGTCATGGACGAGCAGTACTTC. Translation gives CASSLDRPRVMDEQYF.

There are a few counts of this clone. J is TRBJ1-6 and V is TRBV27, with D possibly TRBD1 on 5 matching bases. The CDR3 is 14 residues long. V gave up 2 bases and J gave up 9 bases, with 11 bases separating them. Germline V gives CDR1 MNHEY, CDR2 SMNVEV (reference sequence). In DNA form, the CDR3 reads TGTGCCAGCAGTTTACTAGGGGATGGTTCACCCCTCCACTTT. The encoded protein is CASSLLGDGSPLHF.

The V call is TRBV29-1, the J call TRBJ2-7; 8 nucleotides line up with TRBD1. Trimming took 1 base from V and 4 from J; bases not matched to a gene: 3. Germline-derived CDR1 and CDR2 are SQVTM and ANQGSEA. This CDR3 is built from 13 residues. CDR3 DNA sequence: TGCAGCGTTGAAGGGGACAGGCCTTACGAGCAGTACTTC. It is translated as CSVEGDRPYEQYF.

The chain uses TRBV11-3 and TRBJ1-1; 8 bases agree with TRBD1. This CDR3 has 15 amino acids. The J segment lost 5 bases and the V segment lost 2 bases, leaving 7 bases of the junction unmatched. Germline V gene sequence: CDR1 SGHNT, CDR2 YENEEA. DNA of the CDR3: TGTGCCAGCAGCTTACAGAGGACAGGGTGGACTGAAGCTTTCTTT. It yields the protein CASSLQRTGWTEAFF.

The rearrangement joins TRBV27 to TRBJ1-3, with a weak D call TRBD1 (6 bases). Germline values: CDR1 MNHEY, CDR2 SMNVEV (reference sequence). There are 13 residues in the CDR3. The V end lost 3 bases, the J end lost 4 bases, and 7 bases lay between the germline ends. The CDR3: CASSLQGGNTIYF. CDR3 DNA sequence: TGTGCCAGCAGTTTGCAGGGGGGAAACACCATATATTTT.

CDR3 in DNA: TGTGCCAGCAGCCAAGATACAGGGGGAATTGAAGCTTTCTTT. It yields the protein CASSQDTGGIEAFF. V gene TRBV4-2 combines with J gene TRBJ1-1, with 8 positions matching TRBD1. The germline V gene encodes CDR1 LGHNA and CDR2 YNFKEQ. With V trimmed by 0 bases and J by 7 bases, 4 bases remained unmatched. This CDR3 contains 14 residues.

The J gene is TRBJ1-3, the V gene TRBV13; D call uncertain. V lost 0 bases and J lost 16, with 16 bases in between. Germline CDR1 is PRHDT and CDR2 is FYEKMQ (reference sequence). The CDR3 loop spans 13 amino acids. In nucleotides, the CDR3 is TGTGCCAGCAGCTTAGGCGACGGGCCCAAAGAGTATTTT. It translates to CASSLGDGPKEYF.

V usage is TRBV11-2 and J usage is TRBJ2-7; D possibly corresponds to TRBD1 (6 bases). Trimming took 8 bases from V and 3 from J, leaving 11 bases between them. The CDR3 covers 12 residues. Germline lookup yields CDR1 SGHAT and CDR2 FQNNGV. CDR3 sequence: CASGLQGYEQYF. The CDR3 coding sequence is TGTGCCAGCGGTCTACAGGGCTACGAGCAGTACTTC.

V usage is TRBV12-5 and J usage is TRBJ2-2, with 8 positions matching TRBD2. V was pared by 6 bases and J by 1 base, with 1 base of the junction left unmatched. Germline CDR1 reads LGHNT; CDR2 reads FRNRAP. This CDR3 is built from 14 residues. This chain's CDR3 is CASGAGGNTGELFF. CDR3 DNA: TGTGCTAGTGGCGCGGGAGGGAACACCGGGGAGCTGTTTTTT.

This clone was seen only once. The chain recombines TRBV10-3 with TRBJ2-3; 13 bases line up with TRBD2. V shed 5 bases, J shed 3 bases, and the junction held 2 bases outside the gene matches. Germline V gene lookup returns CDR1 ENHRY and CDR2 SYGVKD. This CDR3 region has 15 residues. In DNA form, the CDR3 reads TGTGCCATCAGTACTAGCGGGAGGGGGACAGATACGCAGTATTTT. It yields the protein CAISTSGRGTDTQYF.

The rearrangement joins TRBV11-3 to TRBJ1-1; D unresolved. The CDR3 runs 16 residues. Between the trimmed V and J ends, which lost 4 bases and 1 base, there was a span of 16 bases. CDR1 is SGHNT and CDR2 is YENEEA in the germline V gene. DNA for the CDR3: TGTGCCAGCAGCTCACTTGGCCCAGGAGGGAACACTGAAGCTTTCTTT. Protein product: CASSSLGPGGNTEAFF.

The CDR3 DNA reads as TGTGCCAGCAGCTTAAGCGATCCAGGGGCGCATAGCAATCAGCCCCAGCATTTT. Its protein product is CASSLSDPGAHSNQPQHF. The chain recombines TRBV7-2 with TRBJ1-5; TRBD1 is a possible D gene (6 bases). Germline V gives CDR1 SGHTA, CDR2 FQGNSA. This CDR3 contains 18 residues. The germline V and J ends were trimmed by 2 bases and 0 bases, with 17 bases remaining between them.

This clone was seen a single time. This rearrangement joins TRBV6-5 to TRBJ1-1, with TRBD1 as a possible D gene (6 bases). Per germline, CDR1 MNHEY and CDR2 SVGAGI. The CDR3 is 14 residues long. Trimming removed 2 bases from V and 1 base from J, with 8 bases in between. CDR3 in DNA: TGTGCCAGCAGTTACGGGGGGCCGAACACTGAAGCTTTCTTT. Encoded protein: CASSYGGPNTEAFF.

V and J are TRBV7-9 and TRBJ1-1, with 10 bases that match TRBD1. Looked up from germline, CDR1 is SEHNR and CDR2 is FQNEAQ (reference sequence). This CDR3 has 14 amino acids. Trimming took 3 bases from V and 2 from J; bases not matched to a gene: 0. The CDR3 sequence: CASSLTGGNTEAFF. As DNA, the CDR3 is TGTGCCAGCAGCTTGACAGGGGGCAACACTGAAGCTTTCTTT.